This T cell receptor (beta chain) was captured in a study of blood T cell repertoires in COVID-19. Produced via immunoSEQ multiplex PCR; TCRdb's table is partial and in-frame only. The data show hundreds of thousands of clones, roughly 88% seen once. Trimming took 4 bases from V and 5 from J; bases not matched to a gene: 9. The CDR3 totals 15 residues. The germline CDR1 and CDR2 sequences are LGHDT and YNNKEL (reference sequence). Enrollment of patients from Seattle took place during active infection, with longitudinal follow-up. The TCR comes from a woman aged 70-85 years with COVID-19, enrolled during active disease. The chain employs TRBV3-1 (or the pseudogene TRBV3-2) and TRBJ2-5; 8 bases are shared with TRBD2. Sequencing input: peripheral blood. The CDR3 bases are TGTGCCAGCAGCCGACGGGCGGGAGGTGGCGAGACCCAGTACTTC. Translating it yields CASSRRAGGGETQYF.